The rows below give T cell receptor beta chains drawn from one sample of a study of CD8 T cells in Susac syndrome. TCRdb itself ran the immunoSEQ multiplex PCR reads through MiXCR, one entry per CDR3 protein. The sample holds about 150,000 distinct CDR3 sequences; 94% are singletons and the top ten take more than 0.2%. Sequencing was performed on CD8+ T cells from PBMCs. These receptors all stem from a human donor with multiple sclerosis. Each CDR3 is given with its conserved first and last residue. The order of the fields is J gene, V gene, clone size, D gene, CDR3 DNA, CDR3 protein. D genes are given only for firm matches. Expanded clones are given a class, and other clones once, few, many or no size at all.

TRBJ2-1,TRBV7-9,NA,NA,TGTGCCAGCAGCTTCCCGAAGGGAGGAGACTACAATGAGCAGTTCTTC,CASSFPKGGDYNEQFF
TRBJ1-1,TRBV30,NA,NA,TGTGCCTGGGGCGTTGGTTCTGAAGCTTTCTTT,CAWGVGSEAFF
TRBJ2-5,TRBV18,NA,NA,TGTGCCAGCTCACTACTGACGGCCGGGACCGAAGAGACCCAGTACTTC,CASSLLTAGTEETQYF
TRBJ2-1,TRBV9,once,NA,TGTGCCAGCAGCGTGGCAGGGGTCAATGAGCAGTTCTTC,CASSVAGVNEQFF
TRBJ2-7,TRBV20-1,NA,NA,TGCAGTGCTCCACTTGAAGCGCCCTACGAGCAGTACTTC,CSAPLEAPYEQYF
TRBJ2-3,TRBV3-1,NA,TRBD2,TGTGCCAGCAGCCCCTTGAAGCGGGGGGGCACAGATACGCAGTATTTT,CASSPLKRGGTDTQYF
TRBJ2-5,TRBV9,NA,NA,TGTGCCAGCAGCGTAGTGGCCGGGTTAGGAGAGACCCAGTACTTC,CASSVVAGLGETQYF
TRBJ2-1,TRBV20-1,NA,TRBD2,TGCAGTGCTACCGGACTAGCGGGCCGCTCCTACAATGAGCAGTTCTTC,CSATGLAGRSYNEQFF
TRBJ1-6,TRBV6-6,NA,NA,TGTGCCAGCAGTTACTCTGACCCATCACCCCTCCACTTT,CASSYSDPSPLHF
TRBJ1-3,TRBV5-1,NA,NA,TGCGCCAGCAGAAACGGAGAGTCTGGAAACACCATATATTTT,CASRNGESGNTIYF
TRBJ1-1,TRBV14,NA,NA,TGTGCCAGCAGCCAAGATAGGAGAGGACTGGCTTTCTTT,CASSQDRRGLAFF
TRBJ2-3,TRBV24-1,NA,TRBD1,TGTGCCACCAGTCAACCTGGGACAGGGGACGCAGATACGCAGTATTTT,CATSQPGTGDADTQYF